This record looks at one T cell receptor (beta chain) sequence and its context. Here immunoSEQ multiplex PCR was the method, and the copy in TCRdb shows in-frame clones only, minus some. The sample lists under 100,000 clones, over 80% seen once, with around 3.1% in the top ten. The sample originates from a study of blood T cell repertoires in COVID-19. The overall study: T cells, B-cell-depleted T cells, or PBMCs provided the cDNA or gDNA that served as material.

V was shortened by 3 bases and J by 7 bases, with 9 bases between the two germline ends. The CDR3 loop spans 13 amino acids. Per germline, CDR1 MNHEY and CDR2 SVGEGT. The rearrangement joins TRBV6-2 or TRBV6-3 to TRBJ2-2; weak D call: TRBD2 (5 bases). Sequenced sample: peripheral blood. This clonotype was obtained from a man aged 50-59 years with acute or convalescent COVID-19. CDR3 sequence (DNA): TGTGCCAGCAGTTATCATGAGGGCGGGGAGCTGTTTTTT. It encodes CASSYHEGGELFF.